These 3 T cell receptor beta chains were sequenced from one sample in a study of blood T cell repertoires in COVID-19. TCRdb keeps only in-frame clones here, not all; method: immunoSEQ multiplex PCR. The sample gives approximately 280,000 clones, roughly nine tenths of which show up once; over 2.5% is in the top ten. Sequencing used PBMCs or T cells enriched from blood (not recorded which). The source is a young woman who had recovered from COVID-19.

The chain recombines TRBV11-3 with TRBJ1-1, with TRBD1 identical over 10 bases. The ends lost 6 bases at V and 1 base at J; junction bases unmatched: 11. The CDR3 has 17 amino acids. CDR1 SGHNT and CDR2 YENEEA come from the germline V gene. CDR3 amino acids: CASSSPPGTGENTEAFF. CDR3 nucleotides: TGTGCCAGCAGTTCCCCCCCCGGGACAGGGGAGAACACTGAAGCTTTCTTT.

V gene TRBV5-4 combines with J gene TRBJ2-7; weak D call: TRBD2 (6 bases). The CDR3 sequence is 15 residues long. V lost 3 bases to trimming and J lost 2 bases, with 15 bases between them. CDR1 is SGHNT, CDR2 YYREEE, per germline (reference sequence). CDR3 sequence: CASSSPKGGPYEQYF. Here the CDR3 DNA reads TGTGCCAGCAGCTCCCCCAAGGGAGGACCCTACGAGCAGTACTTC.

The CDR3 DNA reads TGTGCCAGCAGCTTAAGAGTCGGGGAGCTGTTTTTT. Residues: CASSLRVGELFF. The chain links TRBV11-3 to TRBJ2-2; D gene unclear. CDR3 length: 12 amino acids. Germline CDR1 SGHNT, CDR2 YENEEA. Trimming left V 2 bases short and J 7 bases short, with 5 bases between.